This TCR beta chain was captured in a study of cytomegalovirus exposure and HLA in healthy donors. Study-wide results and limits: Later examination showed HLA-associated TCR beta chains had greater clonal expansion than equally common others. Later analysis suggested most CMV-associated TCR beta chains were HLA-restricted.

Researchers ran the PCR with 60 Vbeta and 13 Jbeta primers. The method was immunoSEQ multiplex PCR; TCRdb's version includes in-frame clones alone and lacks a portion of them. The sample includes 150,000 to 200,000 clones, roughly four fifths of them seen just once. Germline CDR1 SGHKS, CDR2 YYEKEE (reference sequence). The CDR3 has 17 residues. The V gene end was trimmed by 5 bases and the J gene end by 0 bases; junction bases not matched to a gene: 6. This clone turned up a few times. As yet, its antigen is unknown. The sequence was collected from a man aged 25-45 years in good health and CMV-seronegative. Sequenced input: PBMCs. The chain links TRBV5-5 to TRBJ1-6, with TRBD1 matching over 9 bases. The CDR3 coding sequence is TGTGCCAGCAGAGCGACAGGGGGAGGCTCCTATAATTCACCCCTCCACTTT. This gives the protein CASRATGGGSYNSPLHF.